The 20 T cell receptor beta chains presented below share a single source sample, sequenced in a study of vaccination effects on CD4 cells after COVID-19. Under the ViraFEST assay, PBMC were stimulated with viral peptide pools so that antigen-specific CD4+ T cells expanded. Sequencing was performed afterwards. A roughly 11-day culture period preceded the isolation of CD4+ T cells. Testing of the vaccine recipients showed negative nucleocapsid antibodies and no prior SARS-CoV-2 infection. TCRdb keeps only in-frame clones here, not all; method: immunoSEQ multiplex PCR. The sample has 25,000 to 30,000 clones; 75% to 85% are singletons. These receptors are not linked to any known antigen. The sample in question was CD4+ T cells from PBMCs cultured with SARS-CoV-2 spike peptides, obtained before COVID-19 vaccination. The receptors originated from a human donor who received a COVID-19 vaccine.

The chain recombines TRBV4-1 with TRBJ2-1; the D is unclear. Looked up from germline, CDR1 is MGHRA and CDR2 is YSYEKL. V lost 4 bases and J lost 4, with 8 bases in between. The CDR3 runs to 13 residues. The CDR3 loop reads CASSLTLYNEQFF. Written as DNA, the CDR3 is TGCGCCAGCAGCCTAACATTATACAATGAGCAGTTCTTC.

The chain has TRBV27 and TRBJ2-1; tentatively, D is TRBD2 (6 bases). The CDR3 runs 13 residues. Trimming left V 6 bases short and J 7 bases short, with 13 bases between. The germline gives CDR1 MNHEY, CDR2 SMNVEV (reference sequence). This CDR3 is CASRSSRGNEQFF. In nucleotides, the CDR3 is TGTGCCAGCAGGTCCTCTCGGGGGAATGAGCAGTTCTTC.

Turning to this clone: An end of the junction differs from the germline gene, which may be a read error. The V and J genes are TRBV29-1 and TRBJ1-4; TRBD1 aligns across 7 bases. This CDR3 region has 13 residues. Germline CDR1 reads SQVTM; CDR2 reads ANQGSEA. The CDR3 bases are TGCAGCATTGACAGGGTGGGGGGTGAAAAACTGTTTTTT. Translated, it gives CSIDRVGGEKLFF.

The chain uses TRBV9 and TRBJ2-7; the match to TRBD2 covers 7 bases. Germline V gene lookup returns CDR1 SGDLS and CDR2 YYNGEE. CDR3 size: 16 residues. Trimming took 4 bases from V and 0 from J; bases not matched to a gene: 10. In DNA form, the CDR3 reads TGTGCCAGCAGCCGATTTGGGGGGGTAGGCTCCTACGAGCAGTACTTC. This sequence encodes CASSRFGGVGSYEQYF. The variable domain in full, completed from reference TRBV9 and TRBJ2-7, reads DSGVTQTPKHLITATGQRVTLRCSPRSGDLSVYWYQQSLDQGLQFLIQYYNGEERAKGNILERFSAQQFPDLHSELNLSSLELGDSALYFCASSRFGGVGSYEQYFGPGTRLTVT.

This chain joins TRBV6-4 and TRBJ2-5; D remains unclear. V gave up 8 bases and J gave up 7 bases, with 23 bases separating them. CDR3 length: 15 residues. Germline V lookup: CDR1 MRHNA, CDR2 SNTAGT. Written as DNA, the CDR3 is TGTGCCAGCCCCCATAGGCTAGTCAAATGTGTGACCCAGTACTTC. It yields the protein CASPHRLVKCVTQYF.

V is TRBV5-1 and J is TRBJ2-7; no clear D gene. The CDR3 contains 15 residues. The germline V and J ends were trimmed by 0 bases and 0 bases, with 10 bases remaining between them. The germline V gene encodes CDR1 SGHRS and CDR2 YFSETQ. CDR3 sequence (DNA): TGCGCCAGCAGCTTGGTTCGTCAGACCTCCTACGAGCAGTACTTC. Its translation: CASSLVRQTSYEQYF.

This sequence joins TRBV7-2 and TRBJ2-3; 9 bases agree with TRBD2. Germline CDR1 and CDR2: SGHTA and FQGNSA. This CDR3 region has 16 residues. V dropped 5 bases and J dropped 5; count of bases not matched to a gene: 11. CDR3 bases: TGTGCCAGCAGCCCCCGACTGAGCGGGGGGCGAGATACGCAGTATTTT. Its protein is CASSPRLSGGRDTQYF.

This clone was observed a handful of times. V gene TRBV28 combines with J gene TRBJ1-5, with 7 bases that match TRBD1. J gave up 5 bases and V 4 bases, and 8 bases lay outside the gene matches. The germline V gene has CDR1 MDHEN and CDR2 SYDVKM. This CDR3 has 15 residues. The CDR3 reads CASSSRNRGYQPQHF. In nucleotides, the CDR3 is TGTGCCAGCAGTTCCAGGAACAGGGGATATCAGCCCCAGCATTTT.

This sequence joins TRBV5-4 and TRBJ2-7, with D possibly matching TRBD1 (7 bases). The CDR3 covers 15 residues. The V end lost 0 bases, the J end lost 4 bases, and 14 bases lay between the germline ends. Germline assignment: CDR1 SGHNT and CDR2 YYREEE (reference sequence). This chain's CDR3 is CASSLAVQGGYEQYF. Here the CDR3 DNA reads TGTGCCAGCAGCTTGGCTGTTCAGGGGGGTTACGAGCAGTACTTC.

This clone was counted a single time. The chain employs TRBV18 and TRBJ1-2; D is possibly TRBD1 (5 bases). The CDR3 extends over 16 amino acids. In germline, CDR1 is KGHSH, CDR2 LQKENI. V lost 3 bases and J 6 bases, leaving 20 bases between the germline ends. The CDR3 region is CASSPPSVGPSDGYTF. CDR3 sequence (DNA): TGTGCCAGCTCACCGCCCTCGGTGGGACCGTCGGATGGCTACACCTTC.

This clone was observed a single time. V and J are TRBV18 and TRBJ2-5, with 7 bases that match TRBD2. The J segment lost 1 base and the V segment lost 1 base, leaving 9 bases of the junction unmatched. Per the germline V gene, CDR1 is KGHSH and CDR2 is LQKENI. This CDR3 spans 17 amino acids. The CDR3 is CASSPQPRLAVQETQYF. The CDR3 DNA reads TGTGCCAGCTCACCACAGCCCCGCCTAGCGGTCCAAGAGACCCAGTACTTC.

This chain joins TRBV19 and TRBJ2-7; 9 bases line up with TRBD1. CDR3 size: 17 residues. Germline V gene lookup returns CDR1 LNHDA and CDR2 SQIVND (reference sequence). With V trimmed by 5 bases and J by 3 bases, 14 bases remained unmatched. The chain's CDR3 is CASSRTPWTGANYEQYF. CDR3 in DNA: TGTGCCAGTAGTCGCACACCTTGGACAGGGGCGAACTACGAGCAGTACTTC. The whole variable domain, filled in from reference TRBV19 and TRBJ2-7, reads DGGITQSPKYLFRKEGQNVTLSCEQNLNHDAMYWYRQDPGQGLRLIYYSQIVNDFQKGDIAEGYSVSREKKESFPLTVTSAQKNPTAFYLCASSRTPWTGANYEQYFGPGTRLTVT.

The CDR3: CASSNPTALTDTQYF. In DNA form, the CDR3 reads TGTGCCAGCAGCAATCCGACGGCTCTCACAGATACGCAGTATTTT. This chain uses TRBV28 with TRBJ2-3; D ambiguous. Trimming left V 6 bases short and J 2 bases short, with 15 bases between. The CDR3 sequence is 15 residues long. Per the germline V gene, CDR1 is MDHEN and CDR2 is SYDVKM.

Concerning this clone itself: The junction shows a germline mismatch at one end, possibly a read error. The genes are TRBV7-7 and TRBJ2-2; no clear D gene. This CDR3 has 16 amino acids. Per the germline V gene, CDR1 is SSHAT and CDR2 is FNYEAQ (reference sequence). The CDR3 DNA reads as TGTGCTAGCAGCTTAACGTCCAGAGCGAACACCGGGGAGCTGTTTTTT. Translation: CASSLTSRANTGELFF.

In its sample, this clone was seen a few times. The chain joins TRBV19 to TRBJ2-2; D gene unclear. CDR3 length: 14 residues. V was trimmed by 3 bases and J by 4 bases, leaving 9 bases between them. CDR1 LNHDA and CDR2 SQIVND come from the germline V gene (reference sequence). CDR3 coding DNA: TGTGCCAGTAGTATTTCTTTTGGCACCGGGGAGCTGTTTTTT. Translated: CASSISFGTGELFF.

The chain joins TRBV2 to TRBJ1-3; D is uncertain. The germline V gene has CDR1 SNHLY and CDR2 FYNNEI. Trimming stripped 8 bases from V and 4 bases from J, with 12 bases between. This CDR3 has 13 residues. The CDR3 loop reads CASAPDRGNTIYF. The DNA of the CDR3 is TGTGCCAGCGCCCCCGACCGCGGAAACACCATATATTTT.

V gene TRBV7-2 combines with J gene TRBJ1-1; D is perhaps TRBD1 (5 bases). CDR1 and CDR2 (germline): SGHTA, FQGNSA. The ends were cut back, 2 bases at V and 6 bases at J, with 16 bases in the middle. CDR3 length equals 15 residues. The CDR3 bases are TGTGCCAGCAGCTTACAGAGGGGATTCGGGTCTGAAGCTTTCTTT. This translates into CASSLQRGFGSEAFF. The entire variable domain, with the rest obtained from reference TRBV7-2 and TRBJ1-1, is as follows: GAGVSQSPSNKVTEKGKDVELRCDPISGHTALYWYRQSLGQGLEFLIYFQGNSAPDKSGLPSDRFSAERTGGSVSTLTIQRTQQEDSAVYLCASSLQRGFGSEAFFGQGTRLTVV.

The chain joins TRBV24-1 to TRBJ2-6; D is perhaps TRBD1 (6 bases). Between the trimmed V and J ends, which lost 5 bases and 4 bases, there was a span of 17 bases. The CDR3 runs to 17 residues. Germline CDR1 is KGHDR and CDR2 is SFDVKD. CDR3: CATSAGHRQAGANVLTF. CDR3 coding DNA: TGTGCCACCAGTGCGGGCCACCGACAGGCCGGGGCCAACGTCCTGACTTTC.

The chain links TRBV5-1 to TRBJ2-1, with a possible D match to TRBD1 (6 bases). The CDR3 runs to 14 residues. Germline CDR1 SGHRS, CDR2 YFSETQ. V lost 0 bases and J 5 bases, leaving 9 bases between the germline ends. For the CDR3, the DNA is TGCGCCAGCAGCTTGGGACAGGCTAACAATGAGCAGTTCTTC. Its translation: CASSLGQANNEQFF. Full variable domain (remainder filled in from reference TRBV5-1 and TRBJ2-1): KAGVTQTPRYLIKTRGQQVTLSCSPISGHRSVSWYQQTPGQGLQFLFEYFSETQRNKGNFPGRFSGRQFSNSRSEMNVSTLELGDSALYLCASSLGQANNEQFFGPGTRLTVL.

The chain combines TRBV19 with TRBJ1-4; unclear D gene. The V and J ends lost 6 bases and 4 bases respectively, with 12 bases between them. Germline CDR1 and CDR2: LNHDA and SQIVND (reference sequence). The CDR3 has 14 amino acids. CDR3 sequence reads: CASRPSGFNEKLFF. DNA of the CDR3: TGTGCCAGTAGGCCCTCGGGATTTAATGAAAAACTGTTTTTT.